This paragraph covers one T cell receptor (beta chain) sequence. The data were taken from a study of Tregs in tolerant kidney transplant recipients. Using immunoSEQ multiplex PCR, the repertoire was profiled, and TCRdb retains in-frame clones only, with some absent. The data hold approximately 93,000 clones, with 80% to 95% observed a single time. Specimen: CD4+ T cells from blood, collected before the transplant. The clonotype originates from a human donor who received a combined kidney and bone marrow transplant.

The CDR3 DNA reads as TGTGCCAGCAGCTTAAGTTTTGGCGGGGAGCAGTTCTTC. Translation gives CASSLSFGGEQFF. This chain links TRBV7-3 with TRBJ2-1; a possible D gene is TRBD2 (5 bases). Trimming left V 1 base short and J 10 bases short, with 11 bases between. The CDR3 is made up of 13 amino acids. Germline CDR1 is SGHTA and CDR2 is FQGTGA.